The TCR beta chain under discussion was sequenced for a study of blood T cells in healthy people across ages (dated by TCRdb to between 2014 and 2016). Regarding the research as a whole: In model experiments, roughly one uniquely barcoded TCR beta cDNA molecule per two T cells was captured by template switching. The donors were split into four age groups: young (average 16 years), middle-aged (around 40), aged (more than 60) and long-lived (roughly 80). The study measured age-related changes in TCR beta repertoire diversity using deep sequencing normalized with unique cDNA molecular identifiers. Donors of different ages were randomly distributed across sequencing lanes to avoid experimental bias. Using the same blood draw, the study looked at two additional independent replicas of 1 million unique cDNA reads for two donors, one aged 18 to 30 and the other aged 80 or older.

This clonotype was picked up a small number of times. Its specific antigen is unknown. Base quality data are lacking; no much larger clone is found one base away. Paper-wide results and their limitations: Compared with the aged group, the long-lived group had more naive CD4+ T cells, fewer expanded clones and increased TCR diversity, suggesting age selection. Estimates of total diversity from one million sequenced T cells were regarded as lower bounds and underestimates. Because the CMV infection status of the donors was unknown, age-related changes in expanded clonotypes may potentially have been confounded. The percentage of naive T cells measured by flow cytometry correlated strongly with observed TCR beta diversity. Observed TCR beta diversity per million T cells fell roughly linearly with age, and a significant reduction was already apparent by age around 39. Because profiling used bulk unsorted PBMCs, naive and antigen-experienced compartments could not be compared conclusively.

Library prep was done by 5' RACE. Instrument on record: Illumina HiSeq 2500. A second PCR of about 6 to 11 cycles was run with a J-beta primer mix and a sample-barcoded 5' primer. A unique molecular identifier was introduced onto each TCR beta cDNA molecule by a template-switch 5' adaptor carrying 12 random nucleotides. At least 3 million CDR3-containing paired-end reads were obtained from each sample. The Mint cDNA synthesis kit, primed by a TRBC-specific oligonucleotide, was used to synthesize first-strand cDNA from all RNA. After uracil-DNA glycosylase treatment, a first 18-cycle PCR used universal primers M1SS and BC2_uni_R on all cDNA. On the study's bioinformatics: Normalization of each sample was performed by random selection of 1 million high-quality reads, each carrying a distinct molecular identifier. Reads with shared molecular identifiers were discarded instead of being binned into consensus sequences. MiTCR, set to a Q25 quality threshold and the strictest error-elimination algorithm, was used for CDR3 identification, clonotype clustering and error correction. A nonparametric unseen species model with Euler transformation was used to estimate lower-bound total TCR beta diversity. The public reads were reprocessed in TCRdb via fastp at Q25 and MiXCR, keeping in-frame beta chains. Rows merge per CDR3 protein into single entries with the most common DNA and genes. These V and J calls are TCRdb output, not the study's own analysis. The sample profile shows about a million distinct CDR3 sequences; more than 30% of them were found once. Clones ranked in the top ten supply 13% of the sample.

The 39 donors, aged about 6 to 95 years, were systemically healthy Caucasian individuals from Russia. Around 9.7 milliliters of peripheral blood were collected from each donor into EDTA-treated Vacutainer tubes. PBMCs were isolated by Ficoll-Paque density-gradient centrifugation, with at least 7 million obtained per sample. Trizol reagent was used to extract total RNA from the PBMCs, yielding at least 5 micrograms per sample. The percentages of naive CD45RAhigh/CD27high T cells were determined by flow cytometry on a PBMC aliquot from every donor. From the cysteine up to the phenylalanine, the CDR3 has a length of 15 residues. The DNA shown is the 45-base CDR3, in frame from base 1. V is cut by 3 bases and J by 0 bases, and the space between the germline ends is 11 bases. The CDR1 and CDR2 encoded by the germline V gene are ENHRY and SYGVKD.

The clonotype originates from a young man in good health. Specimen: blood. The chain joins TRBV10-3 to TRBJ2-5; TRBD2 is a possible D gene, resting on 5 matching bases. Here is the DNA: TGTGCCATCAGTGAAGGCGGGCAGTACCAAGAGACCCAGTACTTC. This encodes CAISEGGQYQETQYF.